The rows below give T cell receptor beta chains drawn from one sample of a study of blood T cell repertoires in COVID-19. Using immunoSEQ multiplex PCR, the repertoire was profiled, and TCRdb retains in-frame clones only, with some absent. The data hold 280,000 or so clones, with roughly 90% observed a single time. The source material was peripheral blood. These receptors came from a woman aged 55-70 years with acute or convalescent COVID-19. Each CDR3 is given with its conserved first and last residue. A D gene is named only where the DNA matches it firmly. Rows may omit the clone size; those that give it use once, few, many or a size class.

NA	TRBV19	NA	TRBJ1-5	TGTGCCAGTAGTGTAGACCCTTATAGCAATCAGCCCCAGCATTTT	CASSVDPYSNQPQHF
NA	TRBV2	NA	TRBJ2-6	TGTGCCAGCAGTGAAGTTCTGGTGGGGGGATCTGGGGCCAACGTCCTGACTTTC	CASSEVLVGGSGANVLTF
TRBD1	TRBV28	NA	TRBJ1-2	TGTGCCACCAATGCGCCGGGACAGAAGGCCGGCTACACCTTC	CATNAPGQKAGYTF
TRBD1	TRBV18	NA	TRBJ2-1	TGTGCCAGCTCACCACAGGGGGCGCGGAATGAGCAGTTCTTC	CASSPQGARNEQFF
TRBD2	TRBV6-2/TRBV6-3	NA	TRBJ2-5	TGTGCCAGCAGTTACGAGGGCGGGGGGCTACCGGAGACCCAGTACTTC	CASSYEGGGLPETQYF
TRBD1	TRBV7-2	NA	TRBJ2-1	TGTGCCAGCGGTCGCACAGGGGGCGCAGAGCATGAGCAGTTCTTC	CASGRTGGAEHEQFF
TRBD1	TRBV6-2/TRBV6-3	NA	TRBJ1-2	TGTGCCAGCAGCGCCCACAGGGGGCTTTCAGTTGGCTACACCTTC	CASSAHRGLSVGYTF
NA	TRBV19	NA	TRBJ1-2	TGTGCCAGTAGTATACCAGGCGATAACTATGGCTACACCTTC	CASSIPGDNYGYTF
NA	TRBV4-2	NA	TRBJ2-5	TGTGCCAGCAGCCAAGGGACAGCGCAAGAGACCCAGTACTTC	CASSQGTAQETQYF
NA	TRBV7-9	NA	TRBJ2-2	TGTGCCAGCAGCTTGGACTATAACACCGGGGAGCTGTTTTTT	CASSLDYNTGELFF
NA	TRBV28	NA	TRBJ1-4	TGTGCCAGCAGTTTCTTAAACCGGGGGGTGGAAAAACTGTTTTTT	CASSFLNRGVEKLFF
NA	TRBV19	NA	TRBJ2-1	TGTGCCAGTAGTATTGGCGCAGGCTCCTACAATGAGCAGTTCTTC	CASSIGAGSYNEQFF
TRBD1	TRBV5-4	NA	TRBJ2-7	TGTGCCAGCAGCTCGGACAGGTACGACGAGCAGTACTTC	CASSSDRYDEQYF
NA	TRBV5-1	NA	TRBJ1-6	TGCGCCAGCAGCTCGCCCGCCCCCACGGGGTTAAGCTCCTATAATTCACCCCTCCACTTT	CASSSPAPTGLSSYNSPLHF
NA	TRBV2	NA	TRBJ1-6	TGTGCCAGCAGTGACGGGAATTCACCCCTCCACTTT	CASSDGNSPLHF
NA	TRBV7-2	NA	TRBJ2-5	TGTGCCAGCAGCTTAGTGAGGCAAGAGACCCAGTACTTC	CASSLVRQETQYF
NA	TRBV28	NA	TRBJ2-1	TGTGCCAGCAGTTTATTGGAGGGCCTACTCAACAATGAGCAGTTCTTC	CASSLLEGLLNNEQFF
NA	TRBV5-6	NA	TRBJ1-5	TGTGCCAGCAGCCAAACGAGAAACAGGGTGGATCAGCCCCAGCATTTT	CASSQTRNRVDQPQHF
TRBD2	TRBV18	NA	TRBJ2-3	TGTGCCAGCTCCCTCAGGACTAGCGGGGGGCCCTCCACAGATACGCAGTATTTT	CASSLRTSGGPSTDTQYF
TRBD1	TRBV7-6	NA	TRBJ1-3	TGTGCCAGCAGCTTACAGGGGGGCTCTGGAAACACCATATATTTT	CASSLQGGSGNTIYF
TRBD2	TRBV19	NA	TRBJ2-1	TGTGCCAGTAGCTTGACTAGCGGGAGGACTGTCAGGGCTGAGCAGTTCTTC	CASSLTSGRTVRAEQFF
NA	TRBV12-5	NA	TRBJ2-4	TGTGCTAGTGGTTTGGGGGGAGTTCAGTACTTC	CASGLGGVQYF
NA	TRBV27	NA	TRBJ1-3	TGTGCCAGCAGTTCTAACAGCCCCCTGGGAAACACCATATATTTT	CASSSNSPLGNTIYF
TRBD1	TRBV29-1	NA	TRBJ1-5	TGCAGCGCTGGACAGGGCGGGCAGCCCCAGCATTTT	CSAGQGGQPQHF
NA	TRBV4-3	NA	TRBJ1-2	TGCGCCAGCAGCCAAGAGTTAGGTTCGCCACGAGGTTCTCCCTTTGGCTACACCTTC	CASSQELGSPRGSPFGYTF
NA	TRBV19	NA	TRBJ1-1	TGTGCCAGTACTGCGGGTCAGTTGAACACTGAAGCTTTCTTT	CASTAGQLNTEAFF
NA	TRBV9	NA	TRBJ2-5	TGTGCCAGCAGCTCAAGTGACAGGGCGGGGGGAGAGACCCAGTACTTC	CASSSSDRAGGETQYF
NA	TRBV27	NA	TRBJ2-2	TGTGCCAGCAGTTTATATTCCGTTGGGCCACTGGACGGGGAGCTGTTTTTT	CASSLYSVGPLDGELFF
NA	TRBV6-1	NA	TRBJ1-1	TGTGCCAGCAGTGAACAGGCGTCAGGCCGCACTGAAGCTTTCTTT	CASSEQASGRTEAFF
NA	TRBV27	NA	TRBJ1-6	TGTGCCAGCAGATCAGCGGGACGCACCCTCCACTTT	CASRSAGRTLHF
TRBD2	TRBV6-1	NA	TRBJ2-5	TGTGCCAGCAGTGATTTGTTTAGCGGGAGCGTCGGAGAGACCCAGTACTTC	CASSDLFSGSVGETQYF
NA	TRBV5-4	NA	TRBJ2-3	TGTGCCAGCAGCTCTAGGGGGGGGGTGTTAACAGATACGCAGTATTTT	CASSSRGGVLTDTQYF
NA	TRBV3-1/TRBV3-2	few	TRBJ1-5	TGTGCCAGCAGCCAAGTCAGGGATGTCAATCAGCCCCAGCATTTT	CASSQVRDVNQPQHF
TRBD1	TRBV24-1	NA	TRBJ1-5	TGTGCCACCGTCAAGGGGGCCCGTAGCAATCAGCCCCAGCATTTT	CATVKGARSNQPQHF
NA	TRBV20-1	few	TRBJ1-2	TGCAGTGCGAGTCCACAGGGTTTCGGCGGATCCGGCTACACCTTC	CSASPQGFGGSGYTF